The next 26 T cell receptor beta chains were all read from a single sample in a study of graft-versus-host responses after intestinal transplantation (dated by TCRdb to the early 2020s). Library construction relied on the immunoSEQ multiplex PCR assay. Sourced from immuneACCESS, this table was stored by TCRdb with only in-frame sequences that have V and J called. A share of the clones is absent; for the studies checked, an unresolved V gene accounts for under half, and the remainder has no known explanation. The sample table holds more than 20,000 clones, of which around four fifths were seen once. Together, the top ten hold 0.9% to 1.2% of the sample. Specimen: PBMCs, collected about 27 days after intestinal transplant. Receptor source: a human patient who received an intestinal transplant, so some T cells may come from the graft donor.

This clone was observed a few times. The chain links TRBV28 to TRBJ2-2, with a tentative D call TRBD2 (7 bases). From germline, CDR1 is MDHEN and CDR2 SYDVKM. There are 16 residues in the CDR3. V was clipped by 9 bases and J by 0 bases, with 17 bases between them. For the CDR3, the DNA is TGTGCCAGTCAGAGGCGGGGGCCCGCGAACACCGGGGAGCTGTTTTTT. Protein product: CASQRRGPANTGELFF.

This chain joins TRBV23-1 and TRBJ1-1; tentative D call: TRBD1 (6 bases). TRBV23-1 belongs to the ORF category, with a function that is uncertain. CDR3 length: 14 residues. Trimming stripped 0 bases from V and 4 bases from J, with 9 bases between. CDR3 sequence: CASSQSQGGTEAFF. CDR3 DNA: TGCGCCAGCAGTCAATCTCAAGGGGGCACTGAAGCTTTCTTT.

The J gene is TRBJ2-5, the V gene TRBV6-4; D call uncertain. Trimming shortened V by 3 bases and J by 2 bases, and 10 bases separated the two germline ends. The germline gives CDR1 MRHNA, CDR2 SNTAGT. CDR3 length equals 14 residues. CDR3 loop: CASSERMGQETQYF. The CDR3 DNA reads as TGTGCCAGCAGTGAGAGGATGGGACAAGAGACCCAGTACTTC.

The V call is TRBV7-9, the J call TRBJ2-2; TRBD1 might be the D (6 bases). Trimming removed 0 bases at V and 2 bases at J, with 16 bases between. The CDR3 covers 18 residues. Germline lookup yields CDR1 SEHNR and CDR2 FQNEAQ (reference sequence). CDR3 sequence reads: CASSLASSDRTNTGELFF. As DNA, the CDR3 is TGTGCCAGCAGCTTAGCGTCGTCGGACAGAACTAACACCGGGGAGCTGTTTTTT.

This clone has just a few counts. The chain carries TRBV6-5 and TRBJ1-3; 7 nucleotides match TRBD1. Germline V CDR1 and CDR2: MNHEY, SVGAGI. The V gene end was trimmed by 0 bases and the J gene end by 4 bases; junction bases not matched to a gene: 3. The CDR3 has 15 residues. CDR3 protein: CASSYSTGQGNTIYF. The CDR3 nucleotides read TGTGCCAGCAGTTACTCGACAGGGCAAGGAAACACCATATATTTT.

The genes are TRBV10-1 and TRBJ2-5; tentatively, D is TRBD2 (6 bases). With the DNA end fitting TRBJ2-7 better, the J assignment may be wrong. CDR1 and CDR2 (germline): WNHNN, SYGVQD (reference sequence). The CDR3 runs to 13 residues. Here the CDR3 DNA reads TGCGCCAGCAGTGAATCCGGGGGCTACGAGCAGTACTTC. Translating it yields CASSESGGYEQYF.

V and J are TRBV20-1 and TRBJ2-7; possibly TRBD2 for D (6 bases). The germline V gene has CDR1 DFQATT and CDR2 SNEGSKA (reference sequence). V lost 8 bases and J lost 0, with 8 bases in between. This CDR3 is 11 amino acids long. CDR3 in DNA: TGCAGTAGCGGGTCCTCCTACGAGCAGTACTTC. Protein: CSSGSSYEQYF.

The chain uses TRBV28 and TRBJ1-5; D gene ambiguous. The length of the CDR3 is 16 residues. Deletions cut 6 bases from V and 4 bases from J, with 19 bases between. Germline-derived CDR1 and CDR2 are MDHEN and SYDVKM. The CDR3 spells CASSRGFSPPNQPQHF. As DNA, the CDR3 is TGTGCCAGCAGCCGCGGTTTTTCCCCCCCTAATCAGCCCCAGCATTTT.

The rearrangement uses TRBV4-1 and TRBJ2-7, with 8 positions matching TRBD2. The CDR3 consists of 15 residues. The V segment lost 2 bases and the J segment 1 base; nucleotides outside the gene matches: 4. CDR1 and CDR2 (germline): MGHRA, YSYEKL. CDR3 region: CASSQPSGSSYEQYF. CDR3 DNA: TGCGCCAGCAGCCAACCGAGCGGGAGTTCCTACGAGCAGTACTTC.

The rearrangement links TRBV5-6 to TRBJ1-2; TRBD1 agrees at 9 bases. V shed 4 bases and J 2 bases; nucleotides not matched to a gene: 6. The V gene's germline CDR1 is SGHDT and CDR2 YYEEEE. The CDR3 extends over 15 amino acids. The CDR3 DNA follows: TGTGCCAGCAGCCTCGGGACAGGGAGAAACTATGGCTACACCTTC. Translating it yields CASSLGTGRNYGYTF.

The chain links TRBV7-3 to TRBJ2-3; D is ambiguous. V was pared by 5 bases and J by 2 bases, with 14 bases between. Germline assignment: CDR1 SGHTA and CDR2 FQGTGA. This CDR3 has 15 residues. The CDR3 protein is CASSHHNGDTDTQYF. The CDR3 DNA follows: TGTGCCAGCAGCCACCATAACGGAGACACAGATACGCAGTATTTT.

This clone is a singleton in its sample. The CDR3 loop reads CASRSSGRAKQYF. The DNA of the CDR3 is TGTGCCAGCAGGAGTAGCGGGAGGGCCAAGCAGTACTTC. This chain connects TRBV6-6 to TRBJ2-7, with TRBD2 matching over 11 bases. This CDR3 spans 13 amino acids. Germline V CDR1 and CDR2: MNHNY, SVGAGI (reference sequence). Trimming at V came to 6 bases and at J to 8 bases, leaving 6 bases not matched to a gene.

J is TRBJ2-1 and V is TRBV29-1; D is undetermined. V lost 1 base, J lost 9 bases, and 7 bases lay in between. The germline V gene has CDR1 SQVTM and CDR2 ANQGSEA. This CDR3 has 11 residues. DNA of the CDR3: TGCAGCGTTGAAGGTGCAAGTGAGCAGTTCTTC. Protein sequence: CSVEGASEQFF.

This clone was counted between two and nine times. The chain joins TRBV19 to TRBJ2-1; D perhaps matches TRBD2 (5 bases). Per the germline V gene, CDR1 is LNHDA and CDR2 is SQIVND (reference sequence). The CDR3 is made up of 14 amino acids. V was clipped by 1 base and J by 4 bases, with 8 bases between them. CDR3 coding DNA: TGTGCCAGTAGTATAGGTAGCGTATACAATGAGCAGTTCTTC. Its protein product is CASSIGSVYNEQFF.

The chain combines TRBV10-3 with TRBJ2-3; 11 nucleotides align to TRBD2. The CDR3 runs to 18 residues. Germline trimming cut 2 bases from V and 3 bases from J; bases unmatched to any gene: 10. Per germline, CDR1 ENHRY and CDR2 SYGVKD. The CDR3, as DNA: TGTGCCATCAGTGAGCCGAAGGGACTAGCGGAGGGGACAGATACGCAGTATTTT. Translated, it gives CAISEPKGLAEGTDTQYF.

This chain uses TRBV5-1 with TRBJ2-2, with TRBD2 identical over 7 bases. From germline, CDR1 is SGHRS and CDR2 YFSETQ. CDR3 length: 16 amino acids. V lost 4 bases, J lost 7 bases, and 13 bases stayed unmatched. Here the CDR3 reads CASSATPRGVGGELFF. The CDR3 DNA follows: TGCGCCAGCAGCGCCACCCCCCGGGGGGTCGGCGGGGAGCTGTTTTTT.

This sequence joins TRBV7-6 and TRBJ2-2; the D is unclear. Germline V gene data show CDR1 as SGHVS and CDR2 as FNYEAQ. The CDR3 has 13 amino acids. The germline V and J ends were trimmed by 0 bases and 6 bases, with 5 bases remaining between them. The CDR3 DNA follows: TGTGCCAGCAGCTTAGCTCAAGCCGGGGAGCTGTTTTTT. Protein: CASSLAQAGELFF.

In this sample, this clone turned up once. The chain has TRBV7-8 and TRBJ1-2; TRBD1 aligns across 7 bases. The CDR3 length is 14 residues. Trimming took 3 bases from V and 8 from J; bases not matched to a gene: 9. The germline V gene encodes CDR1 SGHVS and CDR2 FQNEAQ. CDR3 sequence: CASSFDRQGRGYTF. CDR3 nucleotide sequence: TGTGCCAGCAGCTTCGACCGACAGGGTCGGGGCTACACCTTC.

This clone has more than one count but fewer than ten. The chain is built from TRBV27 and TRBJ2-7, with D possibly TRBD2 on 6 matching bases. The CDR3 consists of 16 residues. From germline, CDR1 is MNHEY and CDR2 SMNVEV (reference sequence). Trimming stripped 1 base from V and 2 bases from J, with 15 bases between. The CDR3 nucleotides read TGTGCCAGCAGTTTATTCGGCCGGGAGCCACCCTACGAGCAGTACTTC. It encodes CASSLFGREPPYEQYF.

This chain connects TRBV7-9 to TRBJ1-6; TRBD1 matches 7 bases. J lost 8 bases, V lost 10 bases, and 8 bases had no gene match. Germline CDR1 SEHNR, CDR2 FQNEAQ (reference sequence). CDR3 length equals 13 residues. Written as DNA, the CDR3 is TGTGCCACCCCGGCAGGGGGGGATTCACCCCTCCACTTT. Protein product: CATPAGGDSPLHF.

The V gene is TRBV2, the J gene TRBJ2-7; 12 positions match TRBD2. CDR3 length equals 18 residues. CDR1 and CDR2 (germline): SNHLY, FYNNEI. V was pared by 3 bases and J by 4 bases, with 13 bases of the junction left unmatched. The chain's CDR3 is CASSELGLAGTQAYEQYF. The DNA of the CDR3 is TGTGCCAGCAGTGAGTTGGGACTAGCGGGTACCCAGGCGTACGAGCAGTACTTC.

The chain has TRBV5-6 and TRBJ2-3; tentatively, D is TRBD1 (6 bases). Germline V gene lookup returns CDR1 SGHDT and CDR2 YYEEEE. V gave up 4 bases and J gave up 6 bases, with 15 bases separating them. There are 14 residues in the CDR3. CDR3 sequence (DNA): TGTGCCAGCAGCAAACAACAGGGATGGGATACGCAGTATTTT. Translating it yields CASSKQQGWDTQYF.

This clone was seen only once. The V gene is TRBV7-2, the J gene TRBJ2-1, with unresolved D. The CDR3 spans 15 residues. V was cut by 4 bases and J by 4 bases, with 14 bases left in between. The germline CDR1 and CDR2 sequences are SGHTA and FQGNSA. CDR3 sequence reads: CASSSHGNTYNEQFF. In nucleotides, the CDR3 is TGTGCCAGCAGCTCCCACGGAAACACGTACAATGAGCAGTTCTTC.

A few counts support this clone. The V and J genes are TRBV10-3 and TRBJ2-7; no clear D. CDR1 and CDR2 from the germline V gene are ENHRY and SYGVKD. There are 17 residues in the CDR3. V lost 1 base to trimming and J lost 3 bases, with 19 bases between them. CDR3 amino acids: CAISEFNIPPLIYEQYF. The CDR3 nucleotides are TGTGCCATCAGTGAGTTTAATATACCACCCTTGATCTACGAGCAGTACTTC.

The chain has TRBV29-1 and TRBJ2-3, with D unresolved. CDR3 length: 14 residues. Deletions cut 0 bases from V and 7 bases from J, with 14 bases between. Germline V gene lookup returns CDR1 SQVTM and CDR2 ANQGSEA. This CDR3 is CSVEEGPRLNTQYF. In DNA, the CDR3 is TGCAGCGTTGAAGAAGGGCCGAGGCTTAATACGCAGTATTTT.

The chain combines TRBV7-6 with TRBJ1-2, with D perhaps matching TRBD1 (6 bases). Germline V CDR1 and CDR2: SGHVS, FNYEAQ. V shed 2 bases and J shed 6 bases, with 19 bases lying between them. The length of the CDR3 is 16 residues. CDR3 residues: CASSLLGGAGVNGYTF. The CDR3 coding sequence is TGTGCCAGCAGCTTATTAGGGGGGGCAGGTGTGAATGGCTACACCTTC.